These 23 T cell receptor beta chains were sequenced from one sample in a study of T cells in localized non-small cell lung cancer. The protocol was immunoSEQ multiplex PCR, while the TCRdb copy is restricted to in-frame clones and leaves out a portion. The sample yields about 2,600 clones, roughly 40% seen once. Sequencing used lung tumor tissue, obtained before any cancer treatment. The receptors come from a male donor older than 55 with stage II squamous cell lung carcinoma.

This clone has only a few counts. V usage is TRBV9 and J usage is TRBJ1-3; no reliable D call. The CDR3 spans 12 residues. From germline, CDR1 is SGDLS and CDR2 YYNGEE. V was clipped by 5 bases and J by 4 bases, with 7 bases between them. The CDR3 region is CASRRTGNTIYF. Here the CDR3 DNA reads TGTGCCAGCAGGAGAACCGGAAACACCATATATTTT.

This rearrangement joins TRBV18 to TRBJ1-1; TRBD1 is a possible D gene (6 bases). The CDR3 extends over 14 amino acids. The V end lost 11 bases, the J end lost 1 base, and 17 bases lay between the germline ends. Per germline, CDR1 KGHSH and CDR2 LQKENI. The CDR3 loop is CAGTEGQSNTEAFF. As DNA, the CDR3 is TGTGCCGGCACGGAAGGACAGTCGAACACTGAAGCTTTCTTT.

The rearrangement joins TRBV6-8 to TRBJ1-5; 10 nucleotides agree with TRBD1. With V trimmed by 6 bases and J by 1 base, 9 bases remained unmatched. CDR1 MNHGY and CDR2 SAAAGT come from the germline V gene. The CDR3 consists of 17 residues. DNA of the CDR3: TGTGCCAGCAGGGCCGGGACAGGGGCCTCCAGCAATCAGCCCCAGCATTTT. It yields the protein CASRAGTGASSNQPQHF.

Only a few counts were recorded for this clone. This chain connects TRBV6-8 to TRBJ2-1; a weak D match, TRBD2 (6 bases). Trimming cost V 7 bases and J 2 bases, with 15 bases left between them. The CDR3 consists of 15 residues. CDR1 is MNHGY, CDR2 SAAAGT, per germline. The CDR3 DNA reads TGTGCCAGCATCGAAGATAGCGGTACCTACAATGAGCAGTTCTTC. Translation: CASIEDSGTYNEQFF.

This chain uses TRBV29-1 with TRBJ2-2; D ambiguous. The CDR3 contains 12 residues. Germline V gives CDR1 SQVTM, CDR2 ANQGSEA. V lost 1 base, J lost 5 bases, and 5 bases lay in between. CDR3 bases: TGCAGCGTTGAAGTAGGGACCGGGGAGCTGTTTTTT. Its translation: CSVEVGTGELFF.

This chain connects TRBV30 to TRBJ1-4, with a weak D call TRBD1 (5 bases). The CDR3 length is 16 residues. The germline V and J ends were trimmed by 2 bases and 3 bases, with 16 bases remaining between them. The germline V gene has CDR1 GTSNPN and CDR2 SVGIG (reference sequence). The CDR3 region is CAWSRDSAGANEKLFF. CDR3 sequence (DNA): TGTGCCTGGAGTCGAGATTCTGCGGGGGCTAATGAAAAACTGTTTTTT.

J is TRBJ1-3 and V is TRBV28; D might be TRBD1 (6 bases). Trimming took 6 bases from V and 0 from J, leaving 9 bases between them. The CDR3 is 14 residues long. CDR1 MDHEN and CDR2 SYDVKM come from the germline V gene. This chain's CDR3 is CASRRGGSGNTIYF. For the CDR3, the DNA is TGTGCCAGCAGAAGAGGGGGCTCTGGAAACACCATATATTTT.

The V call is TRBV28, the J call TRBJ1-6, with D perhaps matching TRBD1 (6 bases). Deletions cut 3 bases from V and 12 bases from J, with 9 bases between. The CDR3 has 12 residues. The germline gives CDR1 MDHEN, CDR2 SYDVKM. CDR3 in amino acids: CASSFWGQPLHF. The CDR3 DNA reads TGTGCCAGCAGTTTCTGGGGGCAACCCCTCCACTTT.

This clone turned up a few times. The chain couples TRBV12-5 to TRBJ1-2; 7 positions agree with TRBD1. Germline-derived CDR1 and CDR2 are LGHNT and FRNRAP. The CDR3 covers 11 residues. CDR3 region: CATETGFGYTF. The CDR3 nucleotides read TGTGCCACAGAGACAGGGTTTGGCTACACCTTC.

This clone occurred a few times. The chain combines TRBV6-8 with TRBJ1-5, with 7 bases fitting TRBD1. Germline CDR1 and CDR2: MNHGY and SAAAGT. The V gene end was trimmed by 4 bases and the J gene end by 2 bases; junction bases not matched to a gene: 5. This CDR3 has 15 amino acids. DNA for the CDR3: TGTGCCAGCAGTTTAGGGGGCAAGGGCAATCAGCCCCAGCATTTT. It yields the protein CASSLGGKGNQPQHF.

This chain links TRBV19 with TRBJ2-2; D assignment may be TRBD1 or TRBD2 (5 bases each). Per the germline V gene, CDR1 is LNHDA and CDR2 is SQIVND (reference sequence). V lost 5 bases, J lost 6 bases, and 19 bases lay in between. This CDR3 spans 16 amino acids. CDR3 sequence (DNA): TGTGCCAGTAGTCGAGGGACCAACTTTTACTCCGGGGAGCTGTTTTTT. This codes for CASSRGTNFYSGELFF.

CDR3 DNA sequence: TGTGCCAGCAGTTATGGGAGTCCAAGGGATACGCAGTATTTT. This encodes CASSYGSPRDTQYF. The chain recombines TRBV6-8 with TRBJ2-3; D perhaps matches TRBD2 (5 bases). CDR1 and CDR2 from the germline V gene are MNHGY and SAAAGT. Trimming cost V 3 bases and J 6 bases, with 13 bases left between them. This CDR3 comprises 14 residues.

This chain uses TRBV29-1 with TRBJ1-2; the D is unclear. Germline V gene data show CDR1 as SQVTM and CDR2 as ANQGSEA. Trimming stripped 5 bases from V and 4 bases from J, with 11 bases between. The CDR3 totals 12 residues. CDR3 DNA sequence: TGCAGCGTTCAGGAGGGCGGCTATGGCTACACCTTC. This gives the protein CSVQEGGYGYTF.

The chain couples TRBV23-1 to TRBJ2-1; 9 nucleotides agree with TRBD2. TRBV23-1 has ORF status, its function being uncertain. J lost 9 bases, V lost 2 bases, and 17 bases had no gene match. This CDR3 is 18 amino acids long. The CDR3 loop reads CASSQGGRVPGERVEQFF. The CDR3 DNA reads TGCGCCAGCAGTCAAGGCGGGAGGGTCCCCGGGGAACGCGTTGAGCAGTTCTTC.

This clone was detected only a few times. Here the CDR3 reads CASSQKAPRDQGSYEQYF. The CDR3 nucleotides read TGCGCCAGCAGCCAAAAGGCACCCCGGGATCAGGGCTCCTACGAGCAGTACTTC. The gene calls are TRBV4-1 and TRBJ2-7; tentatively, D is TRBD1 or TRBD2 (5 bases each). Trimming shortened V by 2 bases and J by 0 bases, and 20 bases separated the two germline ends. This CDR3 has 18 amino acids. Per the germline V gene, CDR1 is MGHRA and CDR2 is YSYEKL.

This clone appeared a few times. CDR3 in amino acids: CASSPGTSGSGSTQYF. The CDR3 region has the DNA TGTGCCAGCAGCCCGGGGACTAGCGGGAGTGGGAGTACGCAGTATTTT. This chain joins TRBV7-1 and TRBJ2-3; 14 bases are shared with TRBD2. TRBV7-1 is marked as an open reading frame, function uncertain. This CDR3 spans 16 amino acids. Trimming cost V 5 bases and J 8 bases; bases outside gene matches: 9.

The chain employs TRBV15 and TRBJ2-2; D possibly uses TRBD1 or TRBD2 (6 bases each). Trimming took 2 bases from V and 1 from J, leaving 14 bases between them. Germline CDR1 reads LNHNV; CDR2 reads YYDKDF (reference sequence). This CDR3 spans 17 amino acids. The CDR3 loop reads CATSRPGAGLNTGELFF. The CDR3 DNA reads TGTGCCACCAGCAGACCGGGGGCGGGCCTGAACACCGGGGAGCTGTTTTTT.

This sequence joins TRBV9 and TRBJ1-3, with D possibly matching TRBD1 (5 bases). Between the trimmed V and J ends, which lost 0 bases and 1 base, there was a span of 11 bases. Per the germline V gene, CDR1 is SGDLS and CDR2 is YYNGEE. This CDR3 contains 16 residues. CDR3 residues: CASSVAIGDSGNTIYF. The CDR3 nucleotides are TGTGCCAGCAGCGTAGCTATAGGGGATTCTGGAAACACCATATATTTT.

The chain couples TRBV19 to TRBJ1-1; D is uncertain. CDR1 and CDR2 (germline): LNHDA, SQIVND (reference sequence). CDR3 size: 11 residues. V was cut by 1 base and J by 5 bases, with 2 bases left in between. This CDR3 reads CASSIGTEAFF. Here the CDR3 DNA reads TGTGCCAGTAGTATAGGGACTGAAGCTTTCTTT.

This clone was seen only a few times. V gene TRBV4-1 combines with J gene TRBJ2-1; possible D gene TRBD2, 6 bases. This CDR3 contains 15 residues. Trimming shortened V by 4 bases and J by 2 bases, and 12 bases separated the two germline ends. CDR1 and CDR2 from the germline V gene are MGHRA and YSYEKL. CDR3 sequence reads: CASSPREIAYNEQFF. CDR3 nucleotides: TGCGCCAGCAGCCCCCGGGAGATAGCCTACAATGAGCAGTTCTTC.

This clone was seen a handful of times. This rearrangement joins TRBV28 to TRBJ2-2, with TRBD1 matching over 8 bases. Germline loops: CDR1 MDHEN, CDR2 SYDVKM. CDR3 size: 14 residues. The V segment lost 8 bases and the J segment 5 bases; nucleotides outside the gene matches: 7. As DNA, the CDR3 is TGTGCCAGCGTAGGGACAGGTTGGACCGGGGAGCTGTTTTTT. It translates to CASVGTGWTGELFF.

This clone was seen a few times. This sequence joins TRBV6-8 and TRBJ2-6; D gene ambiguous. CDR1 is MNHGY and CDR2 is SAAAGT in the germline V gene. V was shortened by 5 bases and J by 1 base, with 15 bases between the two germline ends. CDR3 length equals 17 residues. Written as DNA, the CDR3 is TGTGCCAGCAGTAGGGCAGTCTCTTCGTCTGGGGCCAACGTCCTGACTTTC. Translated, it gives CASSRAVSSSGANVLTF.

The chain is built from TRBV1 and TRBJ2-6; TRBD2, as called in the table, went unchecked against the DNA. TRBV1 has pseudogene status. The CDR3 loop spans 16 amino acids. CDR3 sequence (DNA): TGCGCCAGCAGCCACCTTATTCCCTCTGGGGCCAACGTCCTGACTTTC. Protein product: CASSHLIPSGANVLTF.